The clone carrying this T cell receptor beta chain appeared once. According to the study, genomic DNA was the template for TCR beta VDJ and CDR3 profiling. TCRdb independently ran MiXCR on the reads; one entry per CDR3 protein. Of 200,000 to 250,000 distinct CDR3 sequences in the sample, over 60% were seen once. This CDR3 spans 16 amino acids. The junction had 5 bases not matched to a gene; V was cut back by 1 base and J by 5 bases. In germline, CDR1 is SSHAT, CDR2 FNYEAQ (reference sequence). This sample is part of a study of CD8+CD57+ T cells in acquired aplastic anemia. At the level of the study: Recorded DNA amounts for sorted CD4+ and CD8+ cells had an average of about 3.5 ug.

The sample comprised sorted CD4+, CD8+, or CD8+CD57+ T cells (not recorded which) from PBMCs. This clonotype was obtained from a human donor in good health. This chain uses TRBV7-7 with TRBJ2-5, with 12 bases fitting TRBD2. CDR3 amino acids: CASSLGLAGGLETQYF. The CDR3 DNA reads TGTGCCAGCAGCTTAGGCCTAGCGGGGGGGTTGGAGACCCAGTACTTC. The full variable domain, in which reference TRBV7-7 and TRBJ2-5 provide the parts outside the CDR3, is GAGVSQSPRYKVTKRGQDVTLRCDPISSHATLYWYQQALGQGPEFLTYFNYEAQPDKSGLPSDRFSAERPEGSISTLTIQRTEQRDSAMYRCASSLGLAGGLETQYFGPGTRLLVL.